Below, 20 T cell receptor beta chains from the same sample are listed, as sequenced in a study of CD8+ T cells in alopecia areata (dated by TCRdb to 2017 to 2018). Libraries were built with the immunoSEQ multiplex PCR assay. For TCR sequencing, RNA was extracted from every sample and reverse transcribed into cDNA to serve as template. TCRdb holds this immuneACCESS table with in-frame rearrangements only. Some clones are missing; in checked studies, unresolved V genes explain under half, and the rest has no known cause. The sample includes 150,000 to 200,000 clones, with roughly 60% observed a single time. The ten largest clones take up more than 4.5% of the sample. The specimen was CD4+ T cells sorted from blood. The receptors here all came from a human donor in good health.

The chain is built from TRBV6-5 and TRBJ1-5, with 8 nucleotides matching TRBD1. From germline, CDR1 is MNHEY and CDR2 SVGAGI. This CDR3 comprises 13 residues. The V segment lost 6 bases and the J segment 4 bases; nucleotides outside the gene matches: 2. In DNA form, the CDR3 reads TGTGCCAGCAGGGACAGGGAAAATCAGCCCCAGCATTTT. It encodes CASRDRENQPQHF.

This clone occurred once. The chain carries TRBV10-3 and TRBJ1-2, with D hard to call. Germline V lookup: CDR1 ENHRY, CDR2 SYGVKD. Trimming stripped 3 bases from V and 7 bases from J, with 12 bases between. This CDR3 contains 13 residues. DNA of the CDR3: TGTGCCATCAGTGAATCTCCCCTCGGTGGCTACACCTTC. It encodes CAISESPLGGYTF.

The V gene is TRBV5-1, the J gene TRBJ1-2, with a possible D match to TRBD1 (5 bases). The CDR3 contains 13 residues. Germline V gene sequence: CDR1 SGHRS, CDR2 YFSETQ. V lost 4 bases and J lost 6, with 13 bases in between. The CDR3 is CASSMTDLHGYTF. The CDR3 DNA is TGCGCCAGCAGCATGACAGACCTTCATGGCTACACCTTC. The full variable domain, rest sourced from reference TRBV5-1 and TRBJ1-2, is KAGVTQTPRYLIKTRGQQVTLSCSPISGHRSVSWYQQTPGQGLQFLFEYFSETQRNKGNFPGRFSGRQFSNSRSEMNVSTLELGDSALYLCASSMTDLHGYTFGSGTRLTVV.

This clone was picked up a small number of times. CDR3 coding DNA: TGTGCCAGTAGTAACCCGGGACTAGCTCGAGAGACCCAGTACTTC. Protein product: CASSNPGLARETQYF. The chain has TRBV19 and TRBJ2-5; TRBD2 agrees at 9 bases. This CDR3 region has 15 residues. V shed 4 bases and J 4 bases; nucleotides not matched to a gene: 7. CDR1 is LNHDA and CDR2 is SQIVND in the germline V gene (reference sequence).

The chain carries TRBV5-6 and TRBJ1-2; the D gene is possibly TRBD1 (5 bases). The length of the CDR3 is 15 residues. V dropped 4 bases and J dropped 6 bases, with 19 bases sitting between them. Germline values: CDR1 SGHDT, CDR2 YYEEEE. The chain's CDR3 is CASSGAGRWADGYTF. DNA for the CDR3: TGTGCCAGCAGCGGGGCCGGGCGGTGGGCTGATGGCTACACCTTC.

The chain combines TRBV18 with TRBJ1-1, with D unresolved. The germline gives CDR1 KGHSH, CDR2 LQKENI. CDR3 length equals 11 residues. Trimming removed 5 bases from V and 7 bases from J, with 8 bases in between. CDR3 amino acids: CASSEKVEAFF. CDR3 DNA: TGTGCCAGCTCAGAGAAGGTTGAAGCTTTCTTT.

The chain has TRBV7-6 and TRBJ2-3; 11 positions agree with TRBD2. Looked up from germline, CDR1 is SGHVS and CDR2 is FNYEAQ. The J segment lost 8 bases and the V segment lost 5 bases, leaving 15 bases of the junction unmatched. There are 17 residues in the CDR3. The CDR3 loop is CASSPISGRASAGTQYF. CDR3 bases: TGTGCCAGCAGCCCGATTAGCGGGAGGGCCTCAGCCGGTACGCAGTATTTT.

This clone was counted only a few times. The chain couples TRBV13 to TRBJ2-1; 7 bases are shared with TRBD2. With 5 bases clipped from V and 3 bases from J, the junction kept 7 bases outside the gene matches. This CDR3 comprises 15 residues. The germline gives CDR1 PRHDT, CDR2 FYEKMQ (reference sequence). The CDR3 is CASSPGGKVYNEQFF. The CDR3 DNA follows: TGTGCCAGCAGCCCGGGGGGTAAGGTCTACAATGAGCAGTTCTTC.

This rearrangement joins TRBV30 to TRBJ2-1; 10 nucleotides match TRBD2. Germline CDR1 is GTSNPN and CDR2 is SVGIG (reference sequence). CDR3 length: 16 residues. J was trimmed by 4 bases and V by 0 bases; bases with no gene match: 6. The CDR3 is CAWSVLAGGTYNEQFF. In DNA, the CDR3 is TGTGCCTGGAGTGTGTTAGCGGGAGGTACATACAATGAGCAGTTCTTC.

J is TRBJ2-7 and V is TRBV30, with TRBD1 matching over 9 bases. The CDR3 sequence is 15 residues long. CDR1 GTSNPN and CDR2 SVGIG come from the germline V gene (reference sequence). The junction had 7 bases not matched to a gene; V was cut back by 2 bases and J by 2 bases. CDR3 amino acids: CAWSLRGTGTYEQYF. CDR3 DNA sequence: TGTGCCTGGAGTCTCCGAGGGACAGGGACCTACGAGCAGTACTTC.

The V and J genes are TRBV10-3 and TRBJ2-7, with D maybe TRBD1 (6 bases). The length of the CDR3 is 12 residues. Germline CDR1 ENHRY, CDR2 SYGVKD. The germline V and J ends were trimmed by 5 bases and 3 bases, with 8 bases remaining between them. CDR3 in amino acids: CAISKQGYEQYF. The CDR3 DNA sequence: TGTGCCATCAGTAAACAGGGCTACGAGCAGTACTTC.

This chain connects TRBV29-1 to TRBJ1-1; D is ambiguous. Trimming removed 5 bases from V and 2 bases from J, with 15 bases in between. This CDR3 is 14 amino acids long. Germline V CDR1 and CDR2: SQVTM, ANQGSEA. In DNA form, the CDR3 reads TGCAGCGTTCAAAGTGGCAGTTTAAACACTGAAGCTTTCTTT. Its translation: CSVQSGSLNTEAFF.

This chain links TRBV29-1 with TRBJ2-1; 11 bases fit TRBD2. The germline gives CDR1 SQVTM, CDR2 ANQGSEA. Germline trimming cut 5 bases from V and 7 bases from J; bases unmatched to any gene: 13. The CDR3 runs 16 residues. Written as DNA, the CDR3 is TGCAGCGTTCCCCCCAGGGGTAGCGGGAGGGCAAATGAGCAGTTCTTC. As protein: CSVPPRGSGRANEQFF.

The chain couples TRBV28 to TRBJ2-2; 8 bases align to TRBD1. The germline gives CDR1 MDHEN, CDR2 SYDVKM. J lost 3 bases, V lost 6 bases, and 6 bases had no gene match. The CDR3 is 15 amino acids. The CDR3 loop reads CASRPLDRDTGELFF. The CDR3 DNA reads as TGTGCCAGCAGGCCCCTGGACAGGGACACCGGGGAGCTGTTTTTT.

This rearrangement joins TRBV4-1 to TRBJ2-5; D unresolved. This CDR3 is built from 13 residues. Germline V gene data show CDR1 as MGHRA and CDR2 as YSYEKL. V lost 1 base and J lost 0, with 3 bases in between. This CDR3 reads CASSQVNQETQYF. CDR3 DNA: TGCGCCAGCAGCCAAGTCAACCAAGAGACCCAGTACTTC.

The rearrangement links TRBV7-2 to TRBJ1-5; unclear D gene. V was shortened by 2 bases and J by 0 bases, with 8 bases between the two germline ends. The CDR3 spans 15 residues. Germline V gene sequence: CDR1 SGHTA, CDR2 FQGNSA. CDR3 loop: CASSLRSISNQPQHF. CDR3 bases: TGTGCCAGCAGCTTACGGTCCATTAGCAATCAGCCCCAGCATTTT.

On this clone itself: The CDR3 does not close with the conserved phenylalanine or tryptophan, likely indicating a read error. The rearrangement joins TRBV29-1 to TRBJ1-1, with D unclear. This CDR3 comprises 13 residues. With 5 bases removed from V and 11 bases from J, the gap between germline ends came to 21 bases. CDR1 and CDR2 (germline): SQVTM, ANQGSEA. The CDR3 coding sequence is TGCAGCGTTAGTACGGTGTACGACCTAAGGGCTTTCCTT. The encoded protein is CSVSTVYDLRAFL.

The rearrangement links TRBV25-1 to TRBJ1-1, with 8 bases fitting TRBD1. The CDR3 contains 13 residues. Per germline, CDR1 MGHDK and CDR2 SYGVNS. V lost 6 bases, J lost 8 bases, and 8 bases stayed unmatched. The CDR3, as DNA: TGTGCCAGCAGCTTTCCGGGACAGGCCGAAGCTTTCTTT. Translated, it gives CASSFPGQAEAFF.

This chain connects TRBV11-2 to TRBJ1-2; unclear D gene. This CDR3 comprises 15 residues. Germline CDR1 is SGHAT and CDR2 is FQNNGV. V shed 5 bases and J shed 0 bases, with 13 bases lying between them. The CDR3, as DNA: TGTGCCAGCAGCCGGGCGGGGAAGACTAACTATGGCTACACCTTC. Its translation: CASSRAGKTNYGYTF.

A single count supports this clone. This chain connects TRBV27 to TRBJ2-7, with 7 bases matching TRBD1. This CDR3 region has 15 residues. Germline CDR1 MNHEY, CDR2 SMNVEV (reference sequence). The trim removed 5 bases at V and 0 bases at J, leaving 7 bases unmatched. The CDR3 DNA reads TGTGCCAGCAGTCGAAGACAGGGTAGCTCCTACGAGCAGTACTTC. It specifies CASSRRQGSSYEQYF.